This T cell receptor beta chain was sequenced for a study of T cell responses to AZD1222 COVID-19 vaccine. Study conclusions and caveats: Regions 160-218 and 743-854 held dominance among vaccine-associated CD4 TCRs, which spanned spike. Just six AZD1222 recipients tested seropositive at baseline. Spike-specific TCR repertoires showed rising breadth and depth after two AZD1222 doses. Epitopes outside B.1.351 and B.1.1.7 mutated regions reportedly drew nearly half of spike TCRs.

Deletions cut 2 bases from V and 2 bases from J, with 6 bases between. Germline lookup yields CDR1 PRHDT and CDR2 FYEKMQ (reference sequence). The length of the CDR3 is 13 residues. Clones were read by immunoSEQ multiplex PCR, and TCRdb kept only the in-frame ones, dropping some. Of roughly 69,000 clones listed, about 80% are singletons. This clone was detected once. Its antigen is unidentified. The receptor comes from an adult who received the AZD1222 COVID-19 vaccine. The material sequenced was peripheral blood, taken 28 days after the second AZD1222 dose. The V gene is TRBV13, the J gene TRBJ1-1; the D is unclear. The CDR3, as DNA: TGTGCCAGCAGCTTAACTACTAACACTGAAGCTTTCTTT. It specifies CASSLTTNTEAFF.